This TCR beta chain emerged from a study of T cells in women clearing cervical HPV infection. Study-wide results and limits: Cases carried less TRBV6-7 than controls: around 0.11% versus 0.15%. Richness differences could reflect unmeasured T-cell content per sample.

The CDR3 has 15 amino acids. The junction had 3 bases not matched to a gene; V was cut back by 7 bases and J by 3 bases. The germline gives CDR1 SNHLY, CDR2 FYNNEI. Assay used: immunoSEQ multiplex PCR; TCRdb lists only in-frame clones, some missing. This sample contains roughly 50,000 clones. About this clone itself: Its antigen remains unidentified. The CDR3 end lies 3 residues beyond the end of the read and is filled in from the germline J gene.

The TCR comes from a woman aged 18-69 years with a cervical HPV16 infection that either progressed to CIN3+ or cleared (not recorded which). V is TRBV2 and J is TRBJ2-1; 13 positions agree with TRBD2. Specimen: blood buffy coat. CDR3 DNA (partial): TGTGCCAGCAACCGACTAGCGGGAGGCTACAATGAG. Its protein is CASNRLAGGYNE. The full CDR3 sequence reads CASNRLAGGYNEQFF. Variable domain in full (rest from reference TRBV2 and TRBJ2-1): EPEVTQTPSHQVTQMGQEVILRCVPISNHLYFYWYRQILGQKVEFLVSFYNNEISEKSEIFDDQFSVERPDGSNFTLKIRSTKLEDSAMYFCASNRLAGGYNEQFFGPGTRLTVL.